A single sample gave rise to the 26 T cell receptor beta chains below, sequenced in a study of cytomegalovirus exposure and HLA in healthy donors. This PCR relied on a set of 60 Vbeta primers and 13 Jbeta primers. Sequenced by immunoSEQ multiplex PCR; TCRdb stores in-frame clones only, minus some. Of a few hundred thousand clones in the sample, about 75% were seen once. The material sequenced was PBMCs. These receptors originate from a female donor in good health and CMV-seronegative.

This chain links TRBV6-1 with TRBJ1-2; D is perhaps TRBD1 (5 bases). The germline V gene has CDR1 MNHNS and CDR2 SASEGT. V was shortened by 8 bases and J by 4 bases, with 8 bases between the two germline ends. The CDR3 contains 11 residues. CDR3 region: CASPDSYGYTF. In DNA, the CDR3 is TGTGCCAGCCCCGACAGCTATGGCTACACCTTC.

This clone was observed a few times. The genes are TRBV11-2 and TRBJ1-5; unclear D gene. CDR3 size: 18 residues. CDR1 is SGHAT and CDR2 is FQNNGV in the germline V gene. Trimming removed 1 base at V and 5 bases at J, with 21 bases between. CDR3 protein: CASSLGPTRLAGDQPQHF. CDR3 DNA: TGTGCCAGCAGCTTAGGCCCCACTCGTTTGGCCGGAGATCAGCCCCAGCATTTT.

The J gene is TRBJ2-7, the V gene TRBV7-9; 8 bases align to TRBD2. Per the germline V gene, CDR1 is SEHNR and CDR2 is FQNEAQ (reference sequence). Trimming removed 5 bases from V and 2 bases from J; junction bases left unmatched: 5. CDR3 length equals 14 residues. The CDR3 bases are TGTGCCAGCAGCCCTCTAGCGGGCACCTACGAGCAGTACTTC. Protein product: CASSPLAGTYEQYF. The whole variable domain, filled in from reference TRBV7-9 and TRBJ2-7, reads DTGVSQNPRHKITKRGQNVTFRCDPISEHNRLYWYRQTLGQGPEFLTYFQNEAQLEKSRLLSDRFSAERPKGSFSTLEIQRTEQGDSAMYLCASSPLAGTYEQYFGPGTRLTVT.

In this sample, this clone turned up a few times. The V call is TRBV11-3, the J call TRBJ2-1; a weak D match, TRBD2 (5 bases). Looked up from germline, CDR1 is SGHNT and CDR2 is YENEEA. The CDR3 has 15 residues. V was shortened by 5 bases and J by 0 bases, with 11 bases between the two germline ends. The CDR3 sequence is CASSPATSSYNEQFF. The CDR3, as DNA: TGTGCCAGCAGCCCAGCAACTAGCTCCTACAATGAGCAGTTCTTC.

The rearrangement uses TRBV7-8 and TRBJ1-1; D gene ambiguous. The CDR3 contains 13 residues. With 3 bases removed from V and 1 base from J, the gap between germline ends came to 6 bases. In germline, CDR1 is SGHVS, CDR2 FQNEAQ. The CDR3 nucleotides are TGTGCCAGCAGCTTGTGGAGGAACACTGAAGCTTTCTTT. It is translated as CASSLWRNTEAFF.

V usage is TRBV2 and J usage is TRBJ2-7; no reliable D call. Germline V CDR1 and CDR2: SNHLY, FYNNEI. The CDR3 consists of 15 residues. The ends were cut back, 0 bases at V and 4 bases at J, with 13 bases in the middle. In DNA form, the CDR3 reads TGTGCCAGCAGTGAAGCTAGAGCTGCGCCTTACGAGCAGTACTTC. Its protein product is CASSEARAAPYEQYF. Combining the CDR3 with reference TRBV2 and TRBJ2-7 gives the whole variable domain EPEVTQTPSHQVTQMGQEVILRCVPISNHLYFYWYRQILGQKVEFLVSFYNNEISEKSEIFDDQFSVERPDGSNFTLKIRSTKLEDSAMYFCASSEARAAPYEQYFGPGTRLTVT.

This clone was picked up a small number of times. The chain has TRBV10-1 and TRBJ2-1; tentative D call: TRBD1 (6 bases). The CDR3 extends over 14 amino acids. Germline V gene data show CDR1 as WNHNN and CDR2 as SYGVQD (reference sequence). V lost 6 bases and J lost 6, with 15 bases in between. The CDR3 nucleotides are TGCGCCAGCAGCCGAGACCCCAGGGGCAATGAGCAGTTCTTC. Protein product: CASSRDPRGNEQFF.

The gene calls are TRBV28 and TRBJ1-2; TRBD1 matches 10 bases. V trimming: 10 bases; J trimming: 4 bases; junction bases outside the gene matches: 6. In germline, CDR1 is MDHEN, CDR2 SYDVKM. The CDR3 extends over 13 amino acids. In DNA, the CDR3 is TGTGCCATCCAGGGACAGGGGTTCTATGGCTACACCTTC. This codes for CAIQGQGFYGYTF.

J is TRBJ2-1 and V is TRBV5-1; TRBD2 agrees at 14 bases. The germline V gene encodes CDR1 SGHRS and CDR2 YFSETQ. The V and J ends lost 0 bases and 5 bases, in that order; junction bases with no gene match: 13. The CDR3 covers 20 residues. The CDR3: CASSLGLAGGPYYRDNEQFF. The CDR3 coding sequence is TGCGCCAGCAGCTTGGGACTAGCGGGAGGGCCTTATTACCGAGACAATGAGCAGTTCTTC.

V gene TRBV5-1 combines with J gene TRBJ1-1; perhaps TRBD1 as D (6 bases). The V gene lost 0 bases and the J gene lost 7 bases, with 10 bases spanning the gap. CDR3 size: 13 residues. Germline V gene lookup returns CDR1 SGHRS and CDR2 YFSETQ. DNA for the CDR3: TGCGCCAGCAGCTTGGGACGGACAGTTGAAGCTTTCTTT. It yields the protein CASSLGRTVEAFF.

The gene calls are TRBV5-4 and TRBJ2-7; the match to TRBD2 covers 11 bases. This CDR3 comprises 15 residues. Germline CDR1 and CDR2: SGHNT and YYREEE (reference sequence). Trimming took 3 bases from V and 5 from J; bases not matched to a gene: 7. The CDR3 DNA is TGTGCCAGCAGCTCCACTAGCGGGAGTGTGGACGAGCAGTACTTC. Amino acid sequence: CASSSTSGSVDEQYF.

The genes are TRBV7-8 and TRBJ1-1; TRBD1 agrees at 8 bases. The CDR3 sequence is 14 residues long. V gave up 5 bases and J gave up 6 bases; unmatched junction bases: 8. CDR1 and CDR2 from the germline V gene are SGHVS and FQNEAQ. The DNA for the CDR3 is TGTGCCAGCAGCGTCCAGGGGGCGCACGCTGAAGCTTTCTTT. Its translation is CASSVQGAHAEAFF.

With respect to this clone: Mismatch with germline at one junction end may stem from a read error. The V gene is TRBV11-2, the J gene TRBJ2-7, with D perhaps matching TRBD1 (7 bases). The CDR3 covers 12 residues. The germline V gene encodes CDR1 SGHAT and CDR2 FQNNGV. The CDR3 sequence: CASSLGRGDPNF. CDR3 sequence (DNA): TGTGCCAGCAGCTTGGGCAGGGGGGATCCGAACTTC.

The V call is TRBV7-9, the J call TRBJ1-1, with TRBD1 as a possible D gene (5 bases). V shed 5 bases and J shed 0 bases, with 19 bases lying between them. Per the germline V gene, CDR1 is SEHNR and CDR2 is FQNEAQ (reference sequence). This CDR3 is 17 amino acids long. The CDR3 DNA reads TGTGCCAGCAGCCTACCGGGGGGGGGACGGTTGAACACTGAAGCTTTCTTT. Protein sequence: CASSLPGGGRLNTEAFF.

The gene calls are TRBV5-6 and TRBJ1-1; D is unresolved. Germline V gene sequence: CDR1 SGHDT, CDR2 YYEEEE. Deletions cut 6 bases from V and 1 base from J, with 16 bases between. The CDR3 runs 15 residues. The CDR3 DNA is TGTGCCAGCACCCTGCGAGGAGGGAGGAACACTGAAGCTTTCTTT. It specifies CASTLRGGRNTEAFF.

This clone was counted only a few times. The chain couples TRBV7-2 to TRBJ2-5; 14 nucleotides agree with TRBD2. V lost 5 bases, J lost 5 bases, and 4 bases stayed unmatched. Germline loops: CDR1 SGHTA, CDR2 FQGNSA. The CDR3 is 15 residues long. The DNA for the CDR3 is TGTGCCAGCAGCGGTCGGACTAGCGGGGGGGAGACCCAGTACTTC. It yields the protein CASSGRTSGGETQYF.

J is TRBJ2-1 and V is TRBV30; D is possibly TRBD2 (6 bases). Trimming pared 0 bases from V and 11 bases from J, leaving 14 bases between. This CDR3 spans 13 amino acids. CDR1 GTSNPN and CDR2 SVGIG come from the germline V gene (reference sequence). The CDR3 sequence: CAWSVQWAGKQFF. CDR3 DNA sequence: TGTGCCTGGAGTGTACAATGGGCGGGAAAGCAGTTCTTC. Full variable domain (rest looked up from reference TRBV30 and TRBJ2-1): SQTIHQWPATLVQPVGSPLSLECTVEGTSNPNLYWYRQAAGRGLQLLFYSVGIGQISSEVPQNLSASRPQDRQFILSSKKLLLSDSGFYLCAWSVQWAGKQFFGPGTRLTVL.

This clone came up a few times. The gene calls are TRBV4-2 and TRBJ2-6; possibly TRBD1 for D (7 bases). The CDR3 runs to 17 residues. V was clipped by 4 bases and J by 0 bases, with 13 bases between them. Germline V CDR1 and CDR2: LGHNA, YNFKEQ. Written as DNA, the CDR3 is TGTGCCAGCAGCCGCGGGCAGGGGGGCTCTGGGGCCAACGTCCTGACTTTC. Its translation: CASSRGQGGSGANVLTF.

CDR3 in DNA: TGTGCCAGCAGTGGGACAGGGGTTCTGGTGGAGACCCAGTACTTC. It translates to CASSGTGVLVETQYF. The chain employs TRBV2 and TRBJ2-5; 9 positions match TRBD1. Germline lookup yields CDR1 SNHLY and CDR2 FYNNEI. This CDR3 has 15 residues. V was pared by 4 bases and J by 5 bases, with 8 bases of the junction left unmatched.

The chain employs TRBV13 and TRBJ2-3; the match to TRBD2 covers 7 bases. J was trimmed by 1 base and V by 5 bases; bases with no gene match: 6. Germline CDR1 reads PRHDT; CDR2 reads FYEKMQ (reference sequence). The CDR3 is 15 amino acids. Here the CDR3 reads CASSGGSLGTDTQYF. The CDR3 DNA follows: TGTGCCAGCAGCGGCGGGAGTTTGGGCACAGATACGCAGTATTTT.

This chain connects TRBV7-2 to TRBJ2-1, with TRBD2 matching 7 bases. Germline CDR1 reads SGHTA; CDR2 reads FQGNSA. CDR3 length: 15 amino acids. V dropped 3 bases and J dropped 3; count of bases not matched to a gene: 5. For the CDR3, the DNA is TGTGCCAGCAGCTTCAGTCGCGGGAGCTACAATGAGCAGTTCTTC. Protein product: CASSFSRGSYNEQFF.

Here the CDR3 reads CASSARGQGYEQYF. The CDR3 bases are TGTGCCAGTAGCGCCCGGGGACAGGGCTACGAGCAGTACTTC. The V call is TRBV19, the J call TRBJ2-7; 9 bases line up with TRBD1. This CDR3 has 14 residues. V shed 6 bases, J shed 3 bases, and the junction held 6 bases outside the gene matches. From germline, CDR1 is LNHDA and CDR2 SQIVND (reference sequence).

The chain recombines TRBV28 with TRBJ1-5; D ambiguous. The CDR3 is 16 amino acids. Germline CDR1 reads MDHEN; CDR2 reads SYDVKM. V gave up 5 bases and J gave up 6 bases, with 20 bases separating them. CDR3 amino acids: CASSPRWRGGVQPQHF. The CDR3 bases are TGTGCCAGCAGTCCTAGATGGCGGGGTGGGGTTCAGCCCCAGCATTTT. The whole variable domain, remainder taken from reference TRBV28 and TRBJ1-5, is DVKVTQSSRYLVKRTGEKVFLECVQDMDHENMFWYRQDPGLGLRLIYFSYDVKMKEKGDIPEGYSVSREKKERFSLILESASTNQTSMYLCASSPRWRGGVQPQHFGDGTRLSIL.

About this clone itself: The conserved phenylalanine or tryptophan is not found at the CDR3 terminus, so this likely reflects a read error. The chain has TRBV7-8 and TRBJ1-2; the match to TRBD1 covers 10 bases. V lost 4 bases to trimming and J lost 8 bases; unmatched junction nucleotides: 10. The CDR3 is 15 amino acids. Germline V gene data show CDR1 as SGHVS and CDR2 as FQNEAQ. CDR3 DNA sequence: TGTGCCAGCAGCTCCGCTCCCGACAGGGGGCGAGGCTACACCCTC. Translated, it gives CASSSAPDRGRGYTL.

This clone occurred many times. Other DNA sequences from this sample encode an identical CDR3 as well. This rearrangement joins TRBV2 to TRBJ2-7, with 8 bases aligning to TRBD2. The length of the CDR3 is 14 residues. Germline values: CDR1 SNHLY, CDR2 FYNNEI. Losses at the gene ends were 0 bases for V and 3 bases for J; bases not matched to a gene: 1. CDR3 sequence (DNA): TGTGCCAGCAGTGAAGCGCTAGCGGGCTACGAGCAGTACTTC. Translated, it gives CASSEALAGYEQYF.

The rearrangement links TRBV5-1 to TRBJ2-7; D might be TRBD2 (5 bases). The V gene lost 0 bases and the J gene lost 4 bases, with 14 bases spanning the gap. Germline V gives CDR1 SGHRS, CDR2 YFSETQ. This CDR3 has 15 residues. CDR3 DNA: TGCGCCAGCAGCTTGGCTGGAGGACTGTTTTACGAGCAGTACTTC. This encodes CASSLAGGLFYEQYF.